The 20 T cell receptor beta chains below all came from one sample that was sequenced in a study of radiotherapy plus CTLA-4 blockade in lung cancer. Measured with immunoSEQ multiplex PCR; TCRdb has only the in-frame clones, and not every one. This table holds tens of thousands of clones, around 80% found once. This specimen consisted of peripheral blood, obtained from a patient treated with radiotherapy plus ipilimumab. The source is a human donor with non-small cell lung cancer who had a partial response to radiotherapy plus ipilimumab.

The chain employs TRBV6-1 and TRBJ1-1; possibly TRBD1 for D (5 bases). Trimming pared 1 base from V and 0 bases from J, leaving 6 bases between. Germline V CDR1 and CDR2: MNHNS, SASEGT. The CDR3 is 14 amino acids. The CDR3 region has the DNA TGTGCCAGCAGTGAAGAGACAGTGAACACTGAAGCTTTCTTT. Amino acids: CASSEETVNTEAFF.

The count of this clone is one. J is TRBJ1-1 and V is TRBV18; 10 nucleotides line up with TRBD1. The CDR3 contains 15 residues. Looked up from germline, CDR1 is KGHSH and CDR2 is LQKENI. Losses at the gene ends were 4 bases for V and 1 base for J; bases not matched to a gene: 3. This chain's CDR3 is CASSRGTGENTEAFF. CDR3 coding DNA: TGTGCCAGCTCACGCGGGACAGGGGAGAACACTGAAGCTTTCTTT.

The V and J genes are TRBV6-5 and TRBJ1-5; 7 positions agree with TRBD1. The CDR3 covers 14 residues. The trim removed 5 bases at V and 7 bases at J, leaving 8 bases unmatched. Germline values: CDR1 MNHEY, CDR2 SVGAGI. The CDR3 coding sequence is TGTGCCAGCAGTCACGGACAGGATATACAGCCCCAGCATTTT. Translation: CASSHGQDIQPQHF.

The chain carries TRBV7-8 and TRBJ2-7; the match to TRBD2 covers 10 bases. This CDR3 spans 15 amino acids. V lost 5 bases, J lost 2 bases, and 6 bases stayed unmatched. CDR1 and CDR2 from the germline V gene are SGHVS and FQNEAQ. CDR3 bases: TGTGCCAGCAGCCTCGGGACTAGCGCCGCCTACGAGCAGTACTTC. Its protein is CASSLGTSAAYEQYF.

The rearrangement uses TRBV2 and TRBJ1-6; D is possibly TRBD1 (6 bases). This CDR3 contains 14 residues. V lost 4 bases and J lost 4, with 8 bases in between. Germline CDR1 SNHLY, CDR2 FYNNEI. Here the CDR3 DNA reads TGTGCCAGCAGTGTCAGGGGATATAATTCACCCCTCCACTTT. Protein: CASSVRGYNSPLHF.

On this clone itself: A read error may produce the germline difference seen at one junction end. V gene TRBV10-3 combines with J gene TRBJ1-2; D is ambiguous. The V gene's germline CDR1 is ENHRY and CDR2 SYGVKD. CDR3 length equals 11 residues. The DNA for the CDR3 is TGTGCCATCAGTGAGGGACGGGGTTCGGCCTTC. Translation gives CAISEGRGSAF.

In this sample, this clone turned up a few times. The chain links TRBV4-3 to TRBJ2-5, with D possibly matching TRBD2 (5 bases). Trimming stripped 1 base from V and 4 bases from J, with 13 bases between. Germline values: CDR1 LGHNA, CDR2 YSLEER. The CDR3 contains 15 residues. The DNA of the CDR3 is TGCGCCAGCAGCCAAGGGGGTTTAGGAGGAGAGACCCAGTACTTC. Translated: CASSQGGLGGETQYF.

This chain joins TRBV15 and TRBJ1-6; 8 bases map to TRBD1. Germline CDR1 is LNHNV and CDR2 is YYDKDF (reference sequence). The ends lost 6 bases at V and 1 base at J; junction bases unmatched: 8. The CDR3 is 17 residues long. For the CDR3, the DNA is TGTGCCACCAGAGGGGACAGGAAAGGGTCCTATAATTCACCCCTCCACTTT. Translating gives CATRGDRKGSYNSPLHF.

The chain links TRBV7-3 to TRBJ2-3, with D tentatively TRBD2 (5 bases). The CDR3 consists of 15 residues. The germline gives CDR1 SGHTA, CDR2 FQGTGA. Deletions cut 2 bases from V and 2 bases from J, with 11 bases between. The CDR3 loop reads CASSLGRGVTDTQYF. The CDR3 nucleotides are TGTGCCAGCAGCTTAGGCCGGGGAGTCACAGATACGCAGTATTTT.

This clone was recorded only once. The J gene is TRBJ1-3, the V gene TRBV9; D unresolved. The length of the CDR3 is 16 residues. Germline V gives CDR1 SGDLS, CDR2 YYNGEE. Deletions cut 2 bases from V and 0 bases from J, with 12 bases between. CDR3 protein: CASSVQVGGSGNTIYF. Here the CDR3 DNA reads TGTGCCAGCAGCGTCCAGGTGGGAGGCTCTGGAAACACCATATATTTT.

This sequence joins TRBV13 and TRBJ2-5; perhaps TRBD2 as D (6 bases). The length of the CDR3 is 15 residues. Trimming shortened V by 5 bases and J by 4 bases, and 17 bases separated the two germline ends. Germline CDR1 is PRHDT and CDR2 is FYEKMQ (reference sequence). The CDR3 region is CASSARDSKGETQYF. In nucleotides, the CDR3 is TGTGCCAGCAGCGCCCGGGACTCCAAGGGAGAGACCCAGTACTTC.

The V call is TRBV7-2, the J call TRBJ2-1; perhaps TRBD2 as D (5 bases). CDR1 is SGHTA, CDR2 FQGNSA, per germline. The V end was cut by 3 bases, the J end by 0 bases, with 9 bases between. CDR3 length equals 15 residues. The CDR3 sequence: CASSLDWGSYNEQFF. CDR3 DNA sequence: TGTGCCAGCAGCTTGGACTGGGGCTCCTACAATGAGCAGTTCTTC.

The chain links TRBV5-6 to TRBJ2-5; TRBD2 aligns across 10 bases. The germline CDR1 and CDR2 sequences are SGHDT and YYEEEE. The CDR3 is 14 residues long. V lost 2 bases to trimming and J lost 4 bases; unmatched junction nucleotides: 2. This CDR3 reads CASSFSGGRETQYF. CDR3 sequence (DNA): TGTGCCAGCAGCTTTAGCGGGGGGAGAGAGACCCAGTACTTC.

This clone appeared a few times. The chain joins TRBV4-1 to TRBJ2-5, with a weak D call TRBD2 (7 bases). Germline V CDR1 and CDR2: MGHRA, YSYEKL. The CDR3 has 17 amino acids. V was clipped by 0 bases and J by 3 bases, with 17 bases between them. The CDR3 sequence: CASSQEGGGGWKETQYF. CDR3 coding DNA: TGCGCCAGCAGCCAAGAGGGAGGGGGGGGATGGAAAGAGACCCAGTACTTC.

This chain uses TRBV11-3 with TRBJ2-2; D possibly corresponds to TRBD1 (6 bases). CDR1 is SGHNT and CDR2 is YENEEA in the germline V gene. Trimming took off 3 bases at V and 4 bases at J, with 9 bases between the two ends. The CDR3 totals 14 residues. Here the CDR3 DNA reads TGTGCCAGCAGCTTGACAGGCCCCACCGGGGAGCTGTTTTTT. Translating gives CASSLTGPTGELFF. Combining the CDR3 with reference TRBV11-3 and TRBJ2-2 gives the whole variable domain EAGVVQSPRYKIIEKKQPVAFWCNPISGHNTLYWYLQNLGQGPELLIRYENEEAVDDSQLPKDRFSAERLKGVDSTLKIQPAELGDSAVYLCASSLTGPTGELFFGEGSRLTVL.

The chain recombines TRBV28 with TRBJ2-3; the D is unclear. In germline, CDR1 is MDHEN, CDR2 SYDVKM. The CDR3 runs to 12 residues. Trimming took off 3 bases at V and 2 bases at J, with 3 bases between the two ends. This chain's CDR3 is CASSLATDTQYF. As DNA, the CDR3 is TGTGCCAGCAGTTTGGCCACAGATACGCAGTATTTT.

The CDR3 sequence: CSVVTETGHSGNTIYF. Here the CDR3 DNA reads TGCAGCGTTGTAACTGAGACAGGGCACTCTGGAAACACCATATATTTT. The chain recombines TRBV29-1 with TRBJ1-3; 7 positions match TRBD1. This CDR3 contains 16 residues. V gave up 4 bases and J gave up 0 bases; unmatched junction bases: 9. Germline V lookup: CDR1 SQVTM, CDR2 ANQGSEA.

This chain connects TRBV27 to TRBJ2-7; 10 positions match TRBD1. The J segment lost 7 bases and the V segment lost 3 bases, leaving 9 bases of the junction unmatched. This CDR3 region has 15 residues. CDR1 and CDR2 from the germline V gene are MNHEY and SMNVEV (reference sequence). Here the CDR3 reads CASSFRTGGRKEQYF. CDR3 nucleotide sequence: TGTGCCAGCAGTTTTAGGACAGGGGGAAGGAAAGAGCAGTACTTC.

The chain couples TRBV2 to TRBJ2-6; D ambiguous. V shed 7 bases and J shed 0 bases, with 16 bases lying between them. CDR1 SNHLY and CDR2 FYNNEI come from the germline V gene. The CDR3 is made up of 17 amino acids. The CDR3 bases are TGTGCCAGCACCACGCGGTTCGGCGCCTCTGGGGCCAACGTCCTGACTTTC. Translating gives CASTTRFGASGANVLTF. Combining the CDR3 with reference TRBV2 and TRBJ2-6 gives the whole variable domain EPEVTQTPSHQVTQMGQEVILRCVPISNHLYFYWYRQILGQKVEFLVSFYNNEISEKSEIFDDQFSVERPDGSNFTLKIRSTKLEDSAMYFCASTTRFGASGANVLTFGAGSRLTVL.

The chain carries TRBV5-1 and TRBJ1-2, with D tentatively TRBD1 (6 bases). This CDR3 is built from 19 residues. Germline V lookup: CDR1 SGHRS, CDR2 YFSETQ. Trimming removed 0 bases from V and 4 bases from J, with 25 bases in between. For the CDR3, the DNA is TGCGCCAGCAGCTTGGGCCACGGTCCCACCCTACGGGACACCTATGGCTACACCTTC. Protein sequence: CASSLGHGPTLRDTYGYTF.